Listed here are 23 T cell receptor beta chains from one sample, sequenced in a study of T-cell memory formation after mild COVID-19. One entry per CDR3 protein results from TCRdb running MiXCR on the 5' RACE reads. This sample has around 200,000 distinct CDR3 sequences; over 9% occur once, and the top ten carry roughly 3.5%. The specimen sequenced was PBMCs or a T cell subset sorted from them (not recorded which). These receptor sequences come from a man aged 18 to 30 who had mild COVID-19 (a few samples of this study predate the infection). Cell type and time point are not known.

The table lists this clonotype with many counts. The chain recombines TRBV11-2 with TRBJ2-6; 7 bases are a match to TRBD2. Per the germline V gene, CDR1 is SGHAT and CDR2 is FQNNGV. This CDR3 has 16 amino acids. V was pared by 5 bases and J by 0 bases, with 4 bases of the junction left unmatched. The chain's CDR3 is CASSPGGNSGANVLTF. The DNA for the CDR3 is TGTGCCAGCAGCCCCGGGGGGAACTCTGGGGCCAACGTCCTGACTTTC.

This chain uses TRBV4-3 with TRBJ2-3, with a weak D call TRBD2 (5 bases). Germline assignment: CDR1 LGHNA and CDR2 YSLEER. The germline V and J ends were trimmed by 0 bases and 9 bases, with 10 bases remaining between them. This CDR3 is 13 amino acids long. The CDR3 nucleotides are TGCGCCAGCAGCCAAGATCGTAGCGTCACGCAGTATTTT. Protein: CASSQDRSVTQYF.

The rearrangement joins TRBV18 to TRBJ2-7, with 7 bases lining up with TRBD2. Trimming cost V 0 bases and J 2 bases; bases outside gene matches: 7. Germline CDR1 KGHSH, CDR2 LQKENI. CDR3 length: 16 amino acids. CDR3 region: CASSPPRASGPYEQYF. In DNA form, the CDR3 reads TGTGCCAGCTCACCACCCAGAGCTAGCGGACCCTACGAGCAGTACTTC.

Remarks on this clonotype: The junction differs from germline at one of its ends, possibly a read error. The rearrangement links TRBV7-2 to TRBJ1-1; D uncertain. The CDR3 loop spans 14 amino acids. Germline V gene lookup returns CDR1 SGHTA and CDR2 FQGNSA. The CDR3 is CANSSGSVNTEAFF. The CDR3 DNA sequence: TGTGCCAACAGCTCAGGTTCAGTGAACACTGAAGCTTTCTTT. Combining the CDR3 with reference TRBV7-2 and TRBJ1-1 gives the whole variable domain GAGVSQSPSNKVTEKGKDVELRCDPISGHTALYWYRQSLGQGLEFLIYFQGNSAPDKSGLPSDRFSAERTGGSVSTLTIQRTQQEDSAVYLCANSSGSVNTEAFFGQGTRLTVV.

The chain is built from TRBV12-3 or TRBV12-4 and TRBJ1-2; D not certain. CDR3 length equals 13 residues. V dropped 0 bases and J dropped 5 bases, with 7 bases sitting between them. CDR3 in DNA: TGTGCCAGCAGTTTAGCCTATCGTTATGGCTACACCTTC. Translation: CASSLAYRYGYTF.

The V and J genes are TRBV5-1 and TRBJ1-1, with 12 bases that match TRBD1. CDR3 size: 15 residues. Germline values: CDR1 SGHRS, CDR2 YFSETQ. V trimming: 3 bases; J trimming: 7 bases; junction bases outside the gene matches: 7. The CDR3: CASSYTGTGGLEAFF. The CDR3 region has the DNA TGCGCCAGCAGCTACACCGGGACAGGGGGCCTTGAAGCTTTCTTT.

This clonotype was found a few times. The rearrangement links TRBV24-1 to TRBJ2-3; a possible D gene is TRBD2 (7 bases). The CDR3 is 15 amino acids. CDR1 and CDR2 (germline): KGHDR, SFDVKD. With 2 bases removed from V and 6 bases from J, the gap between germline ends came to 14 bases. The CDR3 region has the DNA TGTGCCACCAGTGATTCTCGGGGGGCTGGCGATACGCAGTATTTT. Its translation: CATSDSRGAGDTQYF.

This clonotype was counted between two and nine times. The chain carries TRBV24-1 and TRBJ2-7; D gene uncertain. CDR1 and CDR2 from the germline V gene are KGHDR and SFDVKD. The CDR3 has 11 amino acids. Trimming cost V 7 bases and J 3 bases, with 6 bases left between them. The CDR3 DNA reads TGTGCCACCAGGCCAGACTACGAGCAGTACTTC. It encodes CATRPDYEQYF.

This clonotype has at least ten counts. The CDR3 protein is CATSARTGDQETQYF. CDR3 sequence (DNA): TGTGCCACCAGTGCTCGGACAGGGGACCAAGAGACCCAGTACTTC. The chain employs TRBV24-1 and TRBJ2-5; 9 bases are a match to TRBD1. Germline trimming cut 5 bases from V and 0 bases from J; bases unmatched to any gene: 3. CDR1 and CDR2 from the germline V gene are KGHDR and SFDVKD. The CDR3 length is 15 residues.

There are a few counts of this clonotype. The chain is built from TRBV5-1 and TRBJ2-5; the match to TRBD2 covers 10 bases. CDR1 is SGHRS and CDR2 is YFSETQ in the germline V gene. The ends lost 3 bases at V and 5 bases at J; junction bases unmatched: 10. The length of the CDR3 is 16 residues. The DNA for the CDR3 is TGCGCCAGCAGCTCGGCCCCTAGCGGGGGCGGGGAGACCCAGTACTTC. Translation gives CASSSAPSGGGETQYF.

This clonotype was seen a few times. The J gene is TRBJ1-5, the V gene TRBV10-3; perhaps TRBD1 as D (5 bases). Germline CDR1 and CDR2: ENHRY and SYGVKD. The CDR3 is made up of 13 amino acids. Deletions cut 3 bases from V and 7 bases from J, with 10 bases between. This chain's CDR3 is CAISDDSIQPQHF. As DNA, the CDR3 is TGTGCCATCAGTGACGACAGCATACAGCCCCAGCATTTT.

This clonotype has at least ten counts. One junction end does not reproduce the germline sequence, and a read error may be involved. This chain connects TRBV19 to TRBJ1-5; D uncertain. The germline V gene encodes CDR1 LNHDA and CDR2 SQIVND (reference sequence). The CDR3 sequence is 13 residues long. This chain's CDR3 is CASSIDRKQPQHF. CDR3 coding DNA: TGTGCCAGTAGTATAGATCGCAAGCAGCCCCAGCATTTT.

V and J are TRBV10-3 and TRBJ1-6; 8 positions match TRBD1. Germline V CDR1 and CDR2: ENHRY, SYGVKD. Trimming took 10 bases from V and 10 from J; bases not matched to a gene: 6. The CDR3 length is 12 residues. The CDR3 DNA is TGTGCCACCCAGGACAGGGCCTCACCCCTCCACTTT. Translated: CATQDRASPLHF.

V is TRBV11-2 and J is TRBJ1-1; weak D call: TRBD1 (6 bases). Trimming pared 2 bases from V and 4 bases from J, leaving 17 bases between. This CDR3 has 16 amino acids. CDR1 is SGHAT and CDR2 is FQNNGV in the germline V gene. CDR3 bases: TGTGCCAGCAGCTTATGGGGGGGCGGAGAGGGCACTGAAGCTTTCTTT. Amino acids: CASSLWGGGEGTEAFF.

This clonotype was seen at least ten times. The gene calls are TRBV7-2 and TRBJ2-3, with D maybe TRBD1 (6 bases). Looked up from germline, CDR1 is SGHTA and CDR2 is FQGNSA. The CDR3 extends over 14 amino acids. Between the trimmed V and J ends, which lost 4 bases and 4 bases, there was a span of 12 bases. CDR3 nucleotides: TGTGCCAGCAGCTCCAATCCAGGGGCAGATACGCAGTATTTT. This encodes CASSSNPGADTQYF.

The genes are TRBV4-2 and TRBJ2-1; TRBD1 is a possible D gene (5 bases). Germline V gene lookup returns CDR1 LGHNA and CDR2 YNFKEQ. The CDR3 covers 17 residues. Deletions cut 0 bases from V and 3 bases from J, with 15 bases between. Written as DNA, the CDR3 is TGTGCCAGCAGCCAAGATCCAGGGCTATACAGCTACAATGAGCAGTTCTTC. It codes for CASSQDPGLYSYNEQFF.

This clonotype was counted between two and nine times. The chain uses TRBV7-2 and TRBJ2-5; D not resolved. Trimming removed 2 bases from V and 1 base from J, with 8 bases in between. This CDR3 is 14 amino acids long. The V gene's germline CDR1 is SGHTA and CDR2 FQGNSA. DNA of the CDR3: TGTGCCAGCAGCTTAACTGCAGCCCAAGAGACCCAGTACTTC. It is translated as CASSLTAAQETQYF.

This clonotype was seen a few times. The V and J genes are TRBV12-3 or TRBV12-4 and TRBJ2-1; 14 nucleotides match TRBD2. The junction had 5 bases not matched to a gene; V was cut back by 5 bases and J by 2 bases. The CDR3 extends over 17 amino acids. The CDR3 bases are TGTGCCAGCAGTCCGGGGACTAGCGGGGGCCCCTACAATGAGCAGTTCTTC. Amino acids: CASSPGTSGGPYNEQFF.

The chain has TRBV12-3 or TRBV12-4 and TRBJ2-3; TRBD2 matches 8 bases. V was clipped by 7 bases and J by 5 bases; unmatched bases: 14. The CDR3 is 16 amino acids. The CDR3 loop is CASTNARGGQQDTQYF. The CDR3 DNA reads TGTGCCAGCACCAATGCCCGGGGGGGCCAACAAGATACGCAGTATTTT.

This clonotype has more than one count but fewer than ten. CDR3 sequence reads: CASSPRGAGNTGELFF. The CDR3 region has the DNA TGTGCCAGCAGTCCTAGGGGGGCAGGGAACACCGGGGAGCTGTTTTTT. The chain carries TRBV7-2 and TRBJ2-2, with D perhaps matching TRBD1 or TRBD2 (6 bases each). Germline CDR1 is SGHTA and CDR2 is FQGNSA. The CDR3 has 16 residues. V lost 6 bases and J 1 base, leaving 15 bases between the germline ends.

About this clonotype itself: The conserved closing phenylalanine or tryptophan is absent in this CDR3, likely reflecting a read error. The chain recombines TRBV5-1 with TRBJ1-2, with D maybe TRBD1 (6 bases). This CDR3 is 16 amino acids long. Germline CDR1 and CDR2: SGHRS and YFSETQ. V dropped 4 bases and J dropped 4 bases, with 20 bases sitting between them. CDR3 amino acids: CASSPRDTNPSYGYTV. CDR3 bases: TGCGCCAGCAGCCCCCGGGACACTAATCCGTCCTATGGCTACACCGTC.

The CDR3 DNA sequence: TGTGCCAGCAGTTACCTTCTCAACGAAGATACGCAGTATTTT. The encoded protein is CASSYLLNEDTQYF. This chain connects TRBV6-5 to TRBJ2-3; D remains unclear. Trimming removed 2 bases from V and 5 bases from J, with 11 bases in between. The CDR3 contains 14 residues. Per germline, CDR1 MNHEY and CDR2 SVGAGI.

The V call is TRBV25-1, the J call TRBJ2-7; maybe TRBD1 (5 bases). Trimming shortened V by 9 bases and J by 0 bases, and 15 bases separated the two germline ends. In germline, CDR1 is MGHDK, CDR2 SYGVNS. The CDR3 has 14 amino acids. CDR3 nucleotide sequence: TGTGCCAGTGAACCAGGGCCCTACTCCTACGAGCAGTACTTC. Its protein product is CASEPGPYSYEQYF.